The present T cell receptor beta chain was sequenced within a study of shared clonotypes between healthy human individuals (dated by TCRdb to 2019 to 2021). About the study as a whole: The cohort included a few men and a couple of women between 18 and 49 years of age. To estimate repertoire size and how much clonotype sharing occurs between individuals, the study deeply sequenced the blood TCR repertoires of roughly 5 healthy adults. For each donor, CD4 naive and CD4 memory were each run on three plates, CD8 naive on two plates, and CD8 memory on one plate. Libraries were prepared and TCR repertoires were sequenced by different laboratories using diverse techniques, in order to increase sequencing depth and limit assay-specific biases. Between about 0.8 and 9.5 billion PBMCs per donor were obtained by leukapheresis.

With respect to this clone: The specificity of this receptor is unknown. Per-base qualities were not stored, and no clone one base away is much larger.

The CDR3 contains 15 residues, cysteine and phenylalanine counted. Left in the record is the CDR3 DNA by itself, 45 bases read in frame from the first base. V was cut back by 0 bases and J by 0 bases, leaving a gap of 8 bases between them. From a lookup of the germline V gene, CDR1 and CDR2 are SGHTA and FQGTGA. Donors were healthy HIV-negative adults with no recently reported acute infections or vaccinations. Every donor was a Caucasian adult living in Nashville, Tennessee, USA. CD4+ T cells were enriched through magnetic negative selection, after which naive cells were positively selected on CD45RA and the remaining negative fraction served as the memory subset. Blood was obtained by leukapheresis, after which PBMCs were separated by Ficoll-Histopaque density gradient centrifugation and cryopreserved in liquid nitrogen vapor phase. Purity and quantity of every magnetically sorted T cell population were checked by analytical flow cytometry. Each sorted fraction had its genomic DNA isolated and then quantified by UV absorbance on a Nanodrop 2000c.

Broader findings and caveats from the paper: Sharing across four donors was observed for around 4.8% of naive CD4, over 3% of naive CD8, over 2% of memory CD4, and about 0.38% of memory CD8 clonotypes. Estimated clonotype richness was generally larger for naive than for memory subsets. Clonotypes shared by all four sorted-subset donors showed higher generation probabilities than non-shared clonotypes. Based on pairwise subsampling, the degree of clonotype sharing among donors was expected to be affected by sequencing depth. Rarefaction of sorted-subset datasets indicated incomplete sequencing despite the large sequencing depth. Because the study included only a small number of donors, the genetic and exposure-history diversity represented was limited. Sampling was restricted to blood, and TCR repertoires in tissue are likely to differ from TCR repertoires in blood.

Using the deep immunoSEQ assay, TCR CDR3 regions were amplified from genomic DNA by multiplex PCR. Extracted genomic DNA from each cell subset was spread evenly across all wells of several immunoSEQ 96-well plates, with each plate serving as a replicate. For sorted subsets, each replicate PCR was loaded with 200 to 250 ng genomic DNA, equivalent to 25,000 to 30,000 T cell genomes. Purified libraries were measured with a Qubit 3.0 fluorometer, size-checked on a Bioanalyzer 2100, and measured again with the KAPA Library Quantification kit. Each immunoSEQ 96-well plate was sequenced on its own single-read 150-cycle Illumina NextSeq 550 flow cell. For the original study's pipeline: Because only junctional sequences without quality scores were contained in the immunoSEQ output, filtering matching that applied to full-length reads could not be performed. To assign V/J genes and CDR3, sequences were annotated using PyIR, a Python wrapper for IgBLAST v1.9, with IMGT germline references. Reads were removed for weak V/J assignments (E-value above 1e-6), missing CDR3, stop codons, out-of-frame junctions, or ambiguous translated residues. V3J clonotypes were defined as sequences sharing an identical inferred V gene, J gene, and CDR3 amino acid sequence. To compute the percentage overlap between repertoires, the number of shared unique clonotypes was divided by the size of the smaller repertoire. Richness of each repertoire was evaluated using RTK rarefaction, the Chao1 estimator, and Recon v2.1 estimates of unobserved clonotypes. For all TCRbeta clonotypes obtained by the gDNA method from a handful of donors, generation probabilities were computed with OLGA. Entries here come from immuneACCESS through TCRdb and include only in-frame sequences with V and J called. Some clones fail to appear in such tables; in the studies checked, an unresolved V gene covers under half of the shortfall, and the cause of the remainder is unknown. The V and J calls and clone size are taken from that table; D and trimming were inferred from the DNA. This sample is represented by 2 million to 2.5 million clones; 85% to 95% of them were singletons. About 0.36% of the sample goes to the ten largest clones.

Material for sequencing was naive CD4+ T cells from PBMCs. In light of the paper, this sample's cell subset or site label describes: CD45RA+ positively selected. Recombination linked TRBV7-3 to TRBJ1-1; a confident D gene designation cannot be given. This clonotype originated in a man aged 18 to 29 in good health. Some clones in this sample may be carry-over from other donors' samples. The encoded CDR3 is CASSLTGRMNTEAFF. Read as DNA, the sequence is TGTGCCAGCAGCTTAACAGGGAGGATGAACACTGAAGCTTTCTTT. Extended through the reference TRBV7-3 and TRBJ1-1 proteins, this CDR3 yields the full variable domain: GAGVSQTPSNKVTEKGKYVELRCDPISGHTALYWYRQSLGQGPEFLIYFQGTGAADDSGLPNDRFFAVRPEGSVSTLKIQRTERGDSAVYLCASSLTGRMNTEAFFGQGTRLTVV.